This T cell receptor beta chain is drawn from a study of cytomegalovirus exposure and HLA in healthy donors. Broader study findings: HLA alleles were associated with fewer than 20,000 TCR beta sequences in a later analysis at 0.05 false discovery rate. Cytomegalovirus association was assigned to about 150 TCR beta chains.

The CDR3 is 15 residues long. The V gene's germline CDR1 is LNHDA and CDR2 SQIVND (reference sequence). V lost 0 bases and J lost 5, with 14 bases in between. PCR involved 60 Vbeta and 13 Jbeta primers. Produced via immunoSEQ multiplex PCR; TCRdb's table is partial and in-frame only. The data show about 240,000 clones, approximately 81% seen once. Points on this clone: Its specificity is unknown.

Sequenced input: PBMCs. This sequence was found in a woman aged 55-70 years in good health and CMV-seropositive. The chain has TRBV19 and TRBJ2-7; D is undetermined. DNA of the CDR3: TGTGCCAGTAGTATAGATCTATGGGCCGTGGACGAGCAGTACTTC. This sequence encodes CASSIDLWAVDEQYF.